The following is a T cell receptor (beta chain) sequence with its context. The antigen is not known. PCR was performed using 60 Vbeta and 13 Jbeta primers. Produced via immunoSEQ multiplex PCR; TCRdb's table is partial and in-frame only. The sample lists some 56,000 clones; 75% to 85% were seen once. These data originate in a study of cytomegalovirus exposure and HLA in healthy donors. Study-wide findings and caveats: In an earlier analysis, in roughly 580 donors, most V segments appeared productive either ~87% or ~30% of the time. Rare TCR sequences predominated, though certain public TCRs were found in many donors.

In germline, CDR1 is SGDLS, CDR2 YYNGEE. This CDR3 has 13 residues. The V segment lost 0 bases and the J segment 7 bases; nucleotides outside the gene matches: 3. The TCR comes from a woman aged 40 to 50 in good health and CMV-seronegative. Input material: PBMCs. The V gene is TRBV9, the J gene TRBJ1-1, with 7 bases aligning to TRBD1. The CDR3 region is CASSVEGASEAFF. In nucleotides, the CDR3 is TGTGCCAGCAGCGTAGAGGGGGCGAGTGAAGCTTTCTTT.